The present T cell receptor beta chain was sequenced within a study of vaccination effects on CD4 cells after COVID-19. Only a few counts were recorded for this clone. Its specificity is not known. Using immunoSEQ multiplex PCR, the repertoire was profiled, and TCRdb retains in-frame clones only, with some absent. This table has about 66,000 clones, approximately 72% appearing once. In germline, CDR1 is MNHEY, CDR2 SVGEGT. This CDR3 contains 14 residues. Deletions cut 6 bases from V and 3 bases from J, with 15 bases between. At the end of more than 8 days of culture, CD4+ T cells were isolated. On days 3 and 7, fresh IL-2 medium replaced half the medium.

Sequenced material: CD4+ T cells from PBMCs cultured without peptide, taken before COVID-19 vaccination. This TCR was sampled from a human donor who had a prior SARS-CoV-2 infection. The chain joins TRBV6-2 or TRBV6-3 to TRBJ2-7, with unresolved D. In DNA, the CDR3 is TGTGCCAGCAGCAACTACTGGGGATTCTACGAGCAGTACTTC. Its translation: CASSNYWGFYEQYF.